This T cell receptor beta chain was sequenced for a study of blood T cell repertoires in COVID-19. Looking at the study overall: T cells, B-cell-depleted T cells, or PBMCs provided the cDNA or gDNA that served as material.

This clone was observed a single time. The germline V and J ends were trimmed by 0 bases and 8 bases, with 13 bases remaining between them. The CDR3 covers 14 residues. Per the germline V gene, CDR1 is LGHNA and CDR2 is YNFKEQ. In the authors' workflow: Quantification of nucleated cells was approximated via reference gene primer amplification. Sequencing was performed with immunoSEQ multiplex PCR; in TCRdb, only in-frame clones are kept and a portion is missing. V, J and clone size are those of that table, while D and trimming were read from the DNA. The sample consists of hundreds of thousands of clones, more than 75% of them appearing once.

The sequence was obtained from a woman aged 30 to 39 who had recovered from COVID-19. This chain joins TRBV4-2 and TRBJ1-2; D remains unclear. The specimen sequenced was peripheral blood. In DNA, the CDR3 is TGTGCCAGCAGCCAAGATAGGGAGGGTCGGGGCTACACCTTC. It codes for CASSQDREGRGYTF.